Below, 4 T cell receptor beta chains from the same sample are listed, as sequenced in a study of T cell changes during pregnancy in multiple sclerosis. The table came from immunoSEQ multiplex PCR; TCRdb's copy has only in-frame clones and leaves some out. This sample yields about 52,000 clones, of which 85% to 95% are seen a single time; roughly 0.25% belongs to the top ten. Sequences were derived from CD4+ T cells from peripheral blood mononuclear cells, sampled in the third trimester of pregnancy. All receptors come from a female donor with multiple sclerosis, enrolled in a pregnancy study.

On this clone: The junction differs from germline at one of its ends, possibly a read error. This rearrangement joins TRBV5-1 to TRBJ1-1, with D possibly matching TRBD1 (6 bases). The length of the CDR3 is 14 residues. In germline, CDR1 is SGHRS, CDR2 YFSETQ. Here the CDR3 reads CASRLGTPNTEAFF. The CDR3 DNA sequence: TGCGCCAGCAGGTTGGGGACACCGAACACTGAAGCTTTCTTT.

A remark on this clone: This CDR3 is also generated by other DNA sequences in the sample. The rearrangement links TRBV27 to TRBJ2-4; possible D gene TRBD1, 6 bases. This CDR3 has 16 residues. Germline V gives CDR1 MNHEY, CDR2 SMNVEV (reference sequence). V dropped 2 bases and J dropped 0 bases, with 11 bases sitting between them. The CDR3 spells CASSLSRGLAKNIQYF. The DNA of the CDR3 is TGTGCCAGCAGTTTAAGCAGGGGTTTAGCCAAAAACATTCAGTACTTC.

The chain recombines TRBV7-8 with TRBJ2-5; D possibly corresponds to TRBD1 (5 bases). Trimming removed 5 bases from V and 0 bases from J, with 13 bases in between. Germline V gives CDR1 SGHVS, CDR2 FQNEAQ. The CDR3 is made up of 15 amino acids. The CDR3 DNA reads TGTGCCAGCAGCGTAGTGACAGTGTACCAAGAGACCCAGTACTTC. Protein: CASSVVTVYQETQYF.

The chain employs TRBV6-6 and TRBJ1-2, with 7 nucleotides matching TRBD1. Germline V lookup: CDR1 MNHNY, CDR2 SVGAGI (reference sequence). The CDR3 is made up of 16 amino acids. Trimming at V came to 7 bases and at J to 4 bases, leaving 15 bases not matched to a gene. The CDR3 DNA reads TGTGCCAGCAATTCCGACCACAGGGGATACTCCTATGGCTACACCTTC. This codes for CASNSDHRGYSYGYTF.